One and the same sample provided the 17 T cell receptor beta chains below, sequenced in a study of human T cells and chemical hapten exposure. One entry per CDR3 protein, called by TCRdb with MiXCR from the 5' RACE reads. The sample shows about 81,000 distinct CDR3 sequences, approximately 8% of them seen only once. The authors extracted total RNA from unfractionated whole blood. These receptors came from a male donor in good health.

The sample holds many counts of this clonotype. The chain has TRBV20-1 and TRBJ2-3; 7 nucleotides align to TRBD1. This CDR3 spans 13 amino acids. CDR1 DFQATT and CDR2 SNEGSKA come from the germline V gene (reference sequence). The chain's CDR3 is CSSLRQGSDTQYF. CDR3 bases: TGCAGCTCACTTCGACAGGGATCAGATACGCAGTATTTT.

This clonotype was picked up many times. The chain couples TRBV9 to TRBJ2-2; D is possibly TRBD1 (6 bases). The CDR3 has 15 amino acids. With 0 bases removed from V and 1 base from J, the gap between germline ends came to 7 bases. The germline V gene has CDR1 SGDLS and CDR2 YYNGEE. The CDR3, as DNA: TGTGCCAGCAGCGTAGGGACAGTGAACACCGGGGAGCTGTTTTTT. It codes for CASSVGTVNTGELFF.

The rearrangement uses TRBV13 and TRBJ1-1, with D uncertain. Germline loops: CDR1 PRHDT, CDR2 FYEKMQ (reference sequence). With 8 bases removed from V and 1 base from J, the gap between germline ends came to 5 bases. The CDR3 runs to 11 residues. CDR3 region: CASLRNTEAFF. The CDR3 coding sequence is TGTGCCAGCCTACGGAACACTGAAGCTTTCTTT.

This clonotype was found once. Compared with germline, one end of the junction differs, possibly owing to a read error. V and J are TRBV6-5 and TRBJ1-2, with D unresolved. The length of the CDR3 is 16 residues. Germline assignment: CDR1 MNHEY and CDR2 SVGAGI. For the CDR3, the DNA is TGTGCCAGCAGTTACTCCTTGAGCAGAGGGAACTATGGCGACACCTTC. Its protein is CASSYSLSRGNYGDTF.

This clonotype was seen ten or more times. The chain uses TRBV12-3 or TRBV12-4 and TRBJ2-7; 7 nucleotides match TRBD1. V shed 5 bases, J shed 0 bases, and the junction held 7 bases outside the gene matches. The length of the CDR3 is 15 residues. For the CDR3, the DNA is TGTGCCAGCAGTCATCACAGGGGCCTCTCCTACGAGCAGTACTTC. Translation: CASSHHRGLSYEQYF.

This chain joins TRBV29-1 and TRBJ1-2; 7 nucleotides align to TRBD1. Germline CDR1 is SQVTM and CDR2 is ANQGSEA. This CDR3 has 14 amino acids. Unmatched junction bases numbered 9, after V lost 4 bases and J lost 4 bases. Written as DNA, the CDR3 is TGCAGCGTTGCAGGGGGGCGCAACGGCTATGGCTACACCTTC. Translated: CSVAGGRNGYGYTF.

Ten or more counts support this clonotype. V usage is TRBV27 and J usage is TRBJ1-5; no definite D call. The CDR3 is 15 residues long. Germline assignment: CDR1 MNHEY and CDR2 SMNVEV (reference sequence). The V end was cut by 4 bases, the J end by 0 bases, with 10 bases between. DNA of the CDR3: TGTGCCAGCAGTTCATCCGGGAATAGCAATCAGCCCCAGCATTTT. As protein: CASSSSGNSNQPQHF.

This clonotype showed up many times. The J gene is TRBJ2-7, the V gene TRBV7-9, with 10 bases fitting TRBD2. V shed 6 bases, J shed 3 bases, and the junction held 11 bases outside the gene matches. Germline CDR1 SEHNR, CDR2 FQNEAQ (reference sequence). This CDR3 comprises 16 residues. The CDR3 here is CASRSPGASGSYEQYF. CDR3 nucleotide sequence: TGTGCCAGCAGATCTCCCGGGGCTAGCGGGAGCTACGAGCAGTACTTC. Complete variable domain (other parts from reference TRBV7-9 and TRBJ2-7): DTGVSQNPRHKITKRGQNVTFRCDPISEHNRLYWYRQTLGQGPEFLTYFQNEAQLEKSRLLSDRFSAERPKGSFSTLEIQRTEQGDSAMYLCASRSPGASGSYEQYFGPGTRLTVT.

This clonotype was picked up a small number of times. The genes are TRBV2 and TRBJ1-4; 8 bases map to TRBD1. V dropped 3 bases and J dropped 8; count of bases not matched to a gene: 5. CDR1 and CDR2 from the germline V gene are SNHLY and FYNNEI. This CDR3 region has 14 residues. The CDR3 DNA sequence: TGTGCCAGCAGTGAGTCGGGACAGGACGAAAAACTGTTTTTT. Residues: CASSESGQDEKLFF.

This clonotype was seen a handful of times. The chain links TRBV7-9 to TRBJ1-1; D not certain. The V gene lost 1 base and the J gene lost 0 bases, with 9 bases spanning the gap. From germline, CDR1 is SEHNR and CDR2 FQNEAQ (reference sequence). This CDR3 is 15 amino acids long. CDR3 sequence (DNA): TGTGCCAGCAGCTTAGTGTCAGCAATGAACACTGAAGCTTTCTTT. Its protein product is CASSLVSAMNTEAFF. The variable domain in full, completed from reference TRBV7-9 and TRBJ1-1, reads DTGVSQNPRHKITKRGQNVTFRCDPISEHNRLYWYRQTLGQGPEFLTYFQNEAQLEKSRLLSDRFSAERPKGSFSTLEIQRTEQGDSAMYLCASSLVSAMNTEAFFGQGTRLTVV.

In this sample, this clonotype turned up many times. The V and J genes are TRBV29-1 and TRBJ2-2; D unclear. The V gene lost 4 bases and the J gene lost 0 bases, with 9 bases spanning the gap. In germline, CDR1 is SQVTM, CDR2 ANQGSEA. This CDR3 is 14 amino acids long. The CDR3 nucleotides are TGCAGCGTTGCGCACGACGCGAACACCGGGGAGCTGTTTTTT. Amino acid sequence: CSVAHDANTGELFF.

The chain couples TRBV7-9 to TRBJ1-6; perhaps TRBD1 as D (6 bases). The V end lost 4 bases, the J end lost 6 bases, and 13 bases lay between the germline ends. Germline V gene data show CDR1 as SEHNR and CDR2 as FQNEAQ (reference sequence). The CDR3 extends over 15 amino acids. CDR3 in amino acids: CASSSRRDINSPLHF. The DNA of the CDR3 is TGTGCCAGCAGCTCTCGTCGGGACATTAATTCACCCCTCCACTTT.

This clonotype was detected only a few times. The chain links TRBV7-9 to TRBJ2-1; D is uncertain. With 1 base removed from V and 0 bases from J, the gap between germline ends came to 13 bases. The germline CDR1 and CDR2 sequences are SEHNR and FQNEAQ (reference sequence). The CDR3 length is 17 residues. The CDR3 is CASSLVPGGSSYNEQFF. Here the CDR3 DNA reads TGTGCCAGCAGCTTAGTGCCAGGTGGTAGCTCCTACAATGAGCAGTTCTTC. Complete variable domain (other parts from reference TRBV7-9 and TRBJ2-1): DTGVSQNPRHKITKRGQNVTFRCDPISEHNRLYWYRQTLGQGPEFLTYFQNEAQLEKSRLLSDRFSAERPKGSFSTLEIQRTEQGDSAMYLCASSLVPGGSSYNEQFFGPGTRLTVL.

Note on this clonotype: An end of the junction does not agree with germline; a read error may underlie this. The chain carries TRBV3-1 and TRBJ2-1; perhaps TRBD1 as D (5 bases). Germline CDR1 LGHDT, CDR2 YNNKEL (reference sequence). The CDR3 loop spans 15 amino acids. CDR3 nucleotides: TGTTCCAGCAGCCAAGATAGAATCCCCAGGGATGAGCAGTTCTTC. Its translation: CSSSQDRIPRDEQFF.

The J gene is TRBJ2-3, the V gene TRBV10-3; TRBD2 agrees at 9 bases. Germline V CDR1 and CDR2: ENHRY, SYGVKD. This CDR3 region has 17 residues. V dropped 6 bases and J dropped 1; count of bases not matched to a gene: 11. The CDR3 loop is CAIRSGTQREGTDTQYF. The CDR3 DNA sequence: TGTGCCATCAGATCCGGGACGCAGCGGGAGGGCACAGATACGCAGTATTTT.

This clonotype came up many times. V is TRBV6-5 and J is TRBJ2-7; 10 positions match TRBD1. The CDR3 spans 14 residues. Per germline, CDR1 MNHEY and CDR2 SVGAGI. V lost 6 bases to trimming and J lost 2 bases; unmatched junction nucleotides: 4. The CDR3 nucleotides are TGTGCCAGCAGAAGAGGGACAGGGGCCTACGAGCAGTACTTC. This sequence encodes CASRRGTGAYEQYF.

The V and J genes are TRBV4-2 and TRBJ1-5, with 7 bases lining up with TRBD1. The V and J ends lost 3 bases and 3 bases, in that order; junction bases with no gene match: 5. The germline V gene encodes CDR1 LGHNA and CDR2 YNFKEQ. The CDR3 loop spans 15 amino acids. The CDR3 is CASSHEDRTNQPQHF. CDR3 in DNA: TGTGCCAGCAGCCATGAGGACAGGACCAATCAGCCCCAGCATTTT.